The 10 T cell receptor beta chains given below trace back to one sample, sequenced in a study of cytomegalovirus exposure and HLA in healthy donors. The PCR was carried out with 60 Vbeta primers and 13 Jbeta primers. Using immunoSEQ multiplex PCR, the repertoire was profiled, and TCRdb retains in-frame clones only, with some absent. The data contain roughly 200,000 clones, more than 65% of them seen just once; the ten biggest clones take up approximately 2.6%. Specimen: PBMCs. The receptor source for this set is a female donor in good health and CMV-seronegative.

The CDR3 DNA reads TGTGCCAGCAGCGTAGCTGGGACTAGCGGGAGGGAGCAGTTCTTC. Protein sequence: CASSVAGTSGREQFF. The V call is TRBV9, the J call TRBJ2-1; 15 bases agree with TRBD2. Trimming removed 0 bases from V and 10 bases from J; junction bases left unmatched: 2. This CDR3 is built from 15 residues. CDR1 is SGDLS, CDR2 YYNGEE, per germline.

This chain connects TRBV4-1 to TRBJ2-2, with D possibly being TRBD1 (5 bases). Deletions cut 1 base from V and 7 bases from J, with 19 bases between. The germline V gene has CDR1 MGHRA and CDR2 YSYEKL. This CDR3 spans 17 amino acids. The CDR3 DNA reads TGCGCCAGCAGCCAAGGGGGCCATATAGATTTCTTCGGGGAGCTGTTTTTT. This translates into CASSQGGHIDFFGELFF.

The J gene is TRBJ2-1, the V gene TRBV6-6; 7 nucleotides match TRBD1. Germline V gene sequence: CDR1 MNHNY, CDR2 SVGAGI (reference sequence). The CDR3 extends over 15 amino acids. V shed 7 bases and J 5 bases; nucleotides not matched to a gene: 11. For the CDR3, the DNA is TGTGCCAGCATCACCGGGACAGCGCTAAACAATGAGCAGTTCTTC. As protein: CASITGTALNNEQFF.

V and J are TRBV2 and TRBJ2-7, with TRBD2 matching over 15 bases. CDR1 is SNHLY, CDR2 FYNNEI, per germline. J gave up 1 base and V 11 bases, and 3 bases lay outside the gene matches. The CDR3 extends over 14 amino acids. The CDR3 here is CAGGLAGGSYEQYF. The CDR3, as DNA: TGTGCCGGGGGACTAGCGGGAGGATCCTACGAGCAGTACTTC.

The rearrangement links TRBV25-1 to TRBJ1-2; D is perhaps TRBD1 (6 bases). Germline loops: CDR1 MGHDK, CDR2 SYGVNS. V was cut by 6 bases and J by 7 bases, with 12 bases left in between. The CDR3 sequence is 12 residues long. The CDR3 is CASSDVRGGYTF. CDR3 DNA: TGTGCCAGCAGCGACGTCAGGGGTGGCTACACCTTC.

This clone was detected only a few times. The chain is built from TRBV7-8 and TRBJ1-6, with D maybe TRBD1 (6 bases). CDR1 is SGHVS and CDR2 is FQNEAQ in the germline V gene. The CDR3 extends over 14 amino acids. V lost 4 bases to trimming and J lost 4 bases, with 8 bases between them. As DNA, the CDR3 is TGTGCCAGCAGCTATGGACAGTATAATTCACCCCTCCACTTT. Its protein is CASSYGQYNSPLHF.

This clone showed up just a few times. V is TRBV10-2 and J is TRBJ2-5, with D tentatively TRBD2 (7 bases). Per the germline V gene, CDR1 is WSHSY and CDR2 is SAAADI. CDR3 length: 13 residues. Trimming removed 8 bases at V and 7 bases at J, with 17 bases between. The CDR3 loop reads CASRSTGRGTQYF. In DNA, the CDR3 is TGCGCCAGCCGATCTACAGGGAGGGGGACCCAGTACTTC.

The chain recombines TRBV4-1 with TRBJ2-5; 8 nucleotides line up with TRBD1. CDR3 length: 16 amino acids. Germline V gene data show CDR1 as MGHRA and CDR2 as YSYEKL. Unmatched junction bases numbered 6, after V lost 1 base and J lost 2 bases. CDR3 nucleotides: TGCGCCAGCAGCCAAGGGACAGGGATACCTCAAGAGACCCAGTACTTC. Its protein is CASSQGTGIPQETQYF.

The chain uses TRBV4-2 and TRBJ2-3; 9 nucleotides match TRBD1. The ends lost 0 bases at V and 6 bases at J; junction bases unmatched: 16. Germline loops: CDR1 LGHNA, CDR2 YNFKEQ. This CDR3 has 19 residues. The CDR3 DNA reads as TGTGCCAGCAGCCAAGACGCGGGACAGGGAATGGGTGGGATGGATACGCAGTATTTT. Translated: CASSQDAGQGMGGMDTQYF.

V is TRBV10-3 and J is TRBJ2-1; 9 nucleotides match TRBD1. This CDR3 is built from 14 residues. J was trimmed by 4 bases and V by 8 bases; bases with no gene match: 6. Germline assignment: CDR1 ENHRY and CDR2 SYGVKD. The CDR3: CAISGQGPYNEQFF. The CDR3 DNA sequence: TGTGCCATCTCCGGACAGGGGCCATACAATGAGCAGTTCTTC.